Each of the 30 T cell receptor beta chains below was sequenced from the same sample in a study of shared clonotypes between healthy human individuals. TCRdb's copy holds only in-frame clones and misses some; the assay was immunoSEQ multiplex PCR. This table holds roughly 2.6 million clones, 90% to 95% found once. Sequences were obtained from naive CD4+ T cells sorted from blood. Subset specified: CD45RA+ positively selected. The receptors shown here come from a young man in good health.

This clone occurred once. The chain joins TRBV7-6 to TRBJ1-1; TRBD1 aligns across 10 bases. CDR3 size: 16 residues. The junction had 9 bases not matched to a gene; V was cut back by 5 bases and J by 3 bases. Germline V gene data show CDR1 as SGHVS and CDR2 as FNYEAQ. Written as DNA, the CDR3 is TGTGCCAGCAGCCCGAGACAGGGGGCAAAGGACACTGAAGCTTTCTTT. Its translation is CASSPRQGAKDTEAFF.

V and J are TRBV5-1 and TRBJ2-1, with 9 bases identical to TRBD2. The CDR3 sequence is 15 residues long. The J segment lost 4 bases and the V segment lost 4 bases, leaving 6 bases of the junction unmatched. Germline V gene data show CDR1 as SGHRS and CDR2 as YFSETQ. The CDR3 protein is CASSRLAEGYNEQFF. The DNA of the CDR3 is TGCGCCAGCAGCCGACTAGCGGAGGGATACAATGAGCAGTTCTTC.

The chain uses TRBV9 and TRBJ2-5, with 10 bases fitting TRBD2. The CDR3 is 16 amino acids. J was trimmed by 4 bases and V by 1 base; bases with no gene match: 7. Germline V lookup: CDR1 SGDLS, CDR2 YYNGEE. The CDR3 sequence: CASSVTPSGSGETQYF. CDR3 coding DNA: TGTGCCAGCAGCGTAACACCTAGCGGGAGTGGAGAGACCCAGTACTTC.

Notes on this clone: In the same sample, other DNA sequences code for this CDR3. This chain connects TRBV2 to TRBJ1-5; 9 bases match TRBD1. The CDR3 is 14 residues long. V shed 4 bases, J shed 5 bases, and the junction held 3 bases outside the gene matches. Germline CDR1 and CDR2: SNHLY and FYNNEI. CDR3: CASSVGQGDQPQHF. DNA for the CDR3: TGTGCCAGCAGTGTGGGACAGGGTGATCAGCCCCAGCATTTT.

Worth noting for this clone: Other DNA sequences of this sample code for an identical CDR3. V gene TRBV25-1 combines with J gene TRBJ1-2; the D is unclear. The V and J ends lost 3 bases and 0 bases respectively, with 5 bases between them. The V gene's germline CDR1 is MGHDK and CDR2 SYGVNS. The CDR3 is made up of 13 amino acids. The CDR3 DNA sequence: TGTGCCAGCAGTGACAGAGCTAACTATGGCTACACCTTC. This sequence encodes CASSDRANYGYTF.

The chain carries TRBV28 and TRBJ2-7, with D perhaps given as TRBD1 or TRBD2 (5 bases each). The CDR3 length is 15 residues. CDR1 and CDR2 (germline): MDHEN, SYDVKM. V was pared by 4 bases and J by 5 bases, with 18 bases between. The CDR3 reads CASSYEPGPPHEQYF. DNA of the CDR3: TGTGCCAGCAGTTACGAGCCGGGACCGCCCCACGAGCAGTACTTC. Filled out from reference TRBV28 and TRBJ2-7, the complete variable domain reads DVKVTQSSRYLVKRTGEKVFLECVQDMDHENMFWYRQDPGLGLRLIYFSYDVKMKEKGDIPEGYSVSREKKERFSLILESASTNQTSMYLCASSYEPGPPHEQYFGPGTRLTVT.

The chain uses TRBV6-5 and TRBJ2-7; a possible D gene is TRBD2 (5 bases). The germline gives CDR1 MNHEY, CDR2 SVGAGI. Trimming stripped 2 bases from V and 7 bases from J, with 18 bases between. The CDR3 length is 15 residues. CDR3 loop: CASSYGGRPLGEQYF. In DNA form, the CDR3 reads TGTGCCAGCAGTTACGGAGGCAGGCCCCTGGGGGAGCAGTACTTC.

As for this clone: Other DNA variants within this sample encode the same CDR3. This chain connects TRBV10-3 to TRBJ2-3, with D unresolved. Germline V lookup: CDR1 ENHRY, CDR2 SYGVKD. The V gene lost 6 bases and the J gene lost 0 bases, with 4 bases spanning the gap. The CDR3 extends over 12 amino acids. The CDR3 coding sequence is TGTGCCATCAGCCGGAGCACAGATACGCAGTATTTT. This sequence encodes CAISRSTDTQYF.

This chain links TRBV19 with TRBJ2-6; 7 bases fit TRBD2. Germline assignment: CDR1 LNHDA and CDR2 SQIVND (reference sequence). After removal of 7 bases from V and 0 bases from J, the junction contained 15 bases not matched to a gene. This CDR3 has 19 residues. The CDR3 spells CASTEQPGGISSGANVLTF. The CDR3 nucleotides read TGTGCCAGTACCGAACAGCCGGGAGGTATTAGCTCTGGGGCCAACGTCCTGACTTTC.

The CDR3 loop is CASSARTGKPNEQFF. DNA for the CDR3: TGTGCCAGCAGCGCCCGGACAGGGAAGCCCAATGAGCAGTTCTTC. The gene calls are TRBV9 and TRBJ2-1, with 8 bases lining up with TRBD1. The CDR3 has 15 residues. Looked up from germline, CDR1 is SGDLS and CDR2 is YYNGEE. V was pared by 3 bases and J by 6 bases, with 8 bases of the junction left unmatched. The variable domain in full, completed from reference TRBV9 and TRBJ2-1, reads DSGVTQTPKHLITATGQRVTLRCSPRSGDLSVYWYQQSLDQGLQFLIQYYNGEERAKGNILERFSAQQFPDLHSELNLSSLELGDSALYFCASSARTGKPNEQFFGPGTRLTVL.

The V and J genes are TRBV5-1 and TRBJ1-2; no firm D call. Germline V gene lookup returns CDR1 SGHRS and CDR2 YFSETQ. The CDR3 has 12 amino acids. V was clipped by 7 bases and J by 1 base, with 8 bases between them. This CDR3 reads CASGNGNYGYTF. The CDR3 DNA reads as TGCGCCAGCGGTAACGGTAACTATGGCTACACCTTC.

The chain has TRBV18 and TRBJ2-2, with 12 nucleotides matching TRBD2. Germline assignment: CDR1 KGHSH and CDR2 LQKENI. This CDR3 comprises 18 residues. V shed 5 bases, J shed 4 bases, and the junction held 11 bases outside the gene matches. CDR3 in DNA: TGTGCCAGCTCATCCTTCCATCTAGCGGGGGGGCCCACCGGGGAGCTGTTTTTT. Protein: CASSSFHLAGGPTGELFF.

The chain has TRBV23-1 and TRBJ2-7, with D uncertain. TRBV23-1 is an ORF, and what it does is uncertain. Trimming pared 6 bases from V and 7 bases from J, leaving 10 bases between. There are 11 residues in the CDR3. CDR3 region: CASRAGWEQYF. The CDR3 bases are TGCGCCAGCAGGGCCGGTTGGGAGCAGTACTTC.

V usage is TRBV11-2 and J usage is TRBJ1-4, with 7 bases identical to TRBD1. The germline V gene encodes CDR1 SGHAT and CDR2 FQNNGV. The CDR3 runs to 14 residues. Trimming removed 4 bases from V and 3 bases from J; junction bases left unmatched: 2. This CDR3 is CASSWGQPNEKLFF. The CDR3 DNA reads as TGTGCCAGCAGCTGGGGACAGCCTAATGAAAAACTGTTTTTT. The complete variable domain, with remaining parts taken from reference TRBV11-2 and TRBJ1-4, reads EAGVAQSPRYKIIEKRQSVAFWCNPISGHATLYWYQQILGQGPKLLIQFQNNGVVDDSQLPKDRFSAERLKGVDSTLKIQPAKLEDSAVYLCASSWGQPNEKLFFGSGTQLSVL.

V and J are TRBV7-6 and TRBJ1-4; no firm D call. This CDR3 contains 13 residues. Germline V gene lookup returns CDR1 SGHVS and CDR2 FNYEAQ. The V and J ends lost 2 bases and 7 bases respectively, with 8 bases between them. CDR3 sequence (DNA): TGTGCCAGCAGCTTAAACTTCGGTGAAAAACTGTTTTTT. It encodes CASSLNFGEKLFF.

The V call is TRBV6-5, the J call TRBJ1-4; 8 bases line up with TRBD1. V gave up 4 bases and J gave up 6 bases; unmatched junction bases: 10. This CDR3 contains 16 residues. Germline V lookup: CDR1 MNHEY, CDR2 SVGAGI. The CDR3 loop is CASSSRRTGWDEKLFF. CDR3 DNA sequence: TGTGCCAGCAGTTCACGGCGGACAGGGTGGGATGAAAAACTGTTTTTT.

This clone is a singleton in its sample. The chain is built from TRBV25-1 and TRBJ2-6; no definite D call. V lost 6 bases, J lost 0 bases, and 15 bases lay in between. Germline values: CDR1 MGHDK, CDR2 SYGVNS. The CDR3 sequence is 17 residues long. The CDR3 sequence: CASSPPFLVSGANVLTF. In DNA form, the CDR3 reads TGTGCCAGCAGCCCTCCTTTTTTGGTCTCTGGGGCCAACGTCCTGACTTTC.

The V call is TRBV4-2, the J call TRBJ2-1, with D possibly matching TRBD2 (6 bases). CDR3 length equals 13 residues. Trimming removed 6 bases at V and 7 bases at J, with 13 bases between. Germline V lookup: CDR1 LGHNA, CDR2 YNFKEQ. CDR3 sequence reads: CASSSDYPNEQFF. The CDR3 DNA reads TGTGCCAGCAGTTCGGACTACCCAAATGAGCAGTTCTTC.

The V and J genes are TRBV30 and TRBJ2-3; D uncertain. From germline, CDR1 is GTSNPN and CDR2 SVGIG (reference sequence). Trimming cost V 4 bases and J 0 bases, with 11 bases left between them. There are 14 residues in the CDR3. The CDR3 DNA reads TGTGCCTGGAAGAAGCGTCCTAGCACAGATACGCAGTATTTT. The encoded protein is CAWKKRPSTDTQYF.

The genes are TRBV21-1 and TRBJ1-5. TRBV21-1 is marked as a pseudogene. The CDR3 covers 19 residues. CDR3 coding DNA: TGTGCCAGCAGCAAAGCGCGTCGGACCTACTATCTTGGCAATCAGCCCCAGCATTTT. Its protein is CASSKARRTYYLGNQPQHF.

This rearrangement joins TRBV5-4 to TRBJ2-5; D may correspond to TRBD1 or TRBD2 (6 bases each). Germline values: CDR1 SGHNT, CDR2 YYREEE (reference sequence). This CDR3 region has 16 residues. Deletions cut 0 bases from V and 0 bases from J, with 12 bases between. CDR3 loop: CASSLVGGAYQETQYF. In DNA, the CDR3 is TGTGCCAGCAGCTTGGTCGGGGGCGCCTACCAAGAGACCCAGTACTTC.

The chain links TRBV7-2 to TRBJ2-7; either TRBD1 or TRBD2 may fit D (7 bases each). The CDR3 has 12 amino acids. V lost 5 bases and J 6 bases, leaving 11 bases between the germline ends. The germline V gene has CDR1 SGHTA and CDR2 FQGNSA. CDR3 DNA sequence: TGTGCCAGCAGCCCAGGGGGGGTCGAGCAGTACTTC. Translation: CASSPGGVEQYF.

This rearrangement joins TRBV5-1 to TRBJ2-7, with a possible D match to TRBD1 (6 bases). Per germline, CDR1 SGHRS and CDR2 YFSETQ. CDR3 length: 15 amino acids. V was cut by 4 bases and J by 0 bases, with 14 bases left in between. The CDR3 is CASSPGQTSSYEQYF. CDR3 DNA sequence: TGCGCCAGCAGCCCCGGACAGACGAGCTCCTACGAGCAGTACTTC.

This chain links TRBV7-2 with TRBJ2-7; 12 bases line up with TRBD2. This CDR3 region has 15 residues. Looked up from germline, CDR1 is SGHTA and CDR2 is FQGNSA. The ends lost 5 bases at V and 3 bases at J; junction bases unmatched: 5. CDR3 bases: TGTGCCAGCAGCCAGGGACTAGCGGGTAGCTACGAGCAGTACTTC. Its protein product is CASSQGLAGSYEQYF.

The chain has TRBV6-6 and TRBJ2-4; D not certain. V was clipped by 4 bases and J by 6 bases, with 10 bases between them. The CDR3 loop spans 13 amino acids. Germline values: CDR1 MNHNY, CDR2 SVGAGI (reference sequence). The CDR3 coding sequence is TGTGCCAGCAGTTCCTCGGACGGAAACATTCAGTACTTC. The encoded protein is CASSSSDGNIQYF.

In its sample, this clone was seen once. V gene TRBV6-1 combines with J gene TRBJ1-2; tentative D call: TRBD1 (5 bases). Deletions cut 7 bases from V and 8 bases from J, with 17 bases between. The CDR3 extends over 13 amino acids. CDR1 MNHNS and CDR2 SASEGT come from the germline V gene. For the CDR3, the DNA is TGTGCCAGCACGAGGTTCAGGGAGCTCGGCTACACCTTC. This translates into CASTRFRELGYTF.

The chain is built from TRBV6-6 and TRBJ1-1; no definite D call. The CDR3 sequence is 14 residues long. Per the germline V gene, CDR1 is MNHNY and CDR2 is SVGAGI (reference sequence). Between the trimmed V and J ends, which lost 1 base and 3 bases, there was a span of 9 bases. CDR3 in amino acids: CASSYYGEDTEAFF. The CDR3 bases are TGTGCCAGCAGTTACTACGGGGAGGACACTGAAGCTTTCTTT.

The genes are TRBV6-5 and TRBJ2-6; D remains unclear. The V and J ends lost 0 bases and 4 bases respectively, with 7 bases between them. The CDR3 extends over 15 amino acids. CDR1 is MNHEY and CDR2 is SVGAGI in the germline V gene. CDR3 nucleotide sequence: TGTGCCAGCAGTTACTCGATCGAAGGGGCCAACGTCCTGACTTTC. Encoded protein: CASSYSIEGANVLTF.

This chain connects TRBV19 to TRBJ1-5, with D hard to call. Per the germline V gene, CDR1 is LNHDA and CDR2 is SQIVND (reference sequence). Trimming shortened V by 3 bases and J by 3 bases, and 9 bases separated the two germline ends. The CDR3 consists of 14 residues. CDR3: CASSIGPHNQPQHF. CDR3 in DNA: TGTGCCAGTAGTATCGGTCCCCACAATCAGCCCCAGCATTTT.

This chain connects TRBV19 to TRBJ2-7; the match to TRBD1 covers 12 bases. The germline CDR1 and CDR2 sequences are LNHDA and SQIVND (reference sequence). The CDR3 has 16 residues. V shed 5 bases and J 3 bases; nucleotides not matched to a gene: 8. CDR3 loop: CASSPAGTGGLYEQYF. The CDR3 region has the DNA TGTGCCAGTAGTCCCGCCGGGACAGGGGGCCTCTACGAGCAGTACTTC.